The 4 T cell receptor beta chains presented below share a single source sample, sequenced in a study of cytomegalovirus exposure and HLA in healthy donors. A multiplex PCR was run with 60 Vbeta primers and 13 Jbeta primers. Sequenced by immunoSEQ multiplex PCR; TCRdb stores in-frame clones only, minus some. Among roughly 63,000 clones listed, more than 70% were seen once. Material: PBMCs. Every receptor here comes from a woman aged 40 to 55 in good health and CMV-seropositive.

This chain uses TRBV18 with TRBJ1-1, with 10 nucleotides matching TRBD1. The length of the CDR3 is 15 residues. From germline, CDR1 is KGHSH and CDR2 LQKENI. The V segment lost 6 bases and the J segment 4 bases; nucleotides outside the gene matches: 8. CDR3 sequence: CASSGQGDLSTEAFF. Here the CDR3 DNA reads TGTGCCAGCTCCGGACAGGGGGACTTGAGCACTGAAGCTTTCTTT.

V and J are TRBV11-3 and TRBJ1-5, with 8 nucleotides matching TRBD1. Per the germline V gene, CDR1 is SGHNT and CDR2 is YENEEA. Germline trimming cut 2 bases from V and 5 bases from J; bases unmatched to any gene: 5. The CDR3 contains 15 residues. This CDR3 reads CASSLPNRGYQPQHF. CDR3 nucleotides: TGTGCCAGCAGCTTACCAAACAGGGGGTATCAGCCCCAGCATTTT.

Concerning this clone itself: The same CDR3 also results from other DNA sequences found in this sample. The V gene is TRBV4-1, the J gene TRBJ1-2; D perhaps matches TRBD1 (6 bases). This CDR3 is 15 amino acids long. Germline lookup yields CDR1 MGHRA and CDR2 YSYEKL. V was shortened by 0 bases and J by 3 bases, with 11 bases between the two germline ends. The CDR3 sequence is CASSQEGRGYYGYTF. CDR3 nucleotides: TGCGCCAGCAGCCAAGAAGGCAGGGGCTACTATGGCTACACCTTC.

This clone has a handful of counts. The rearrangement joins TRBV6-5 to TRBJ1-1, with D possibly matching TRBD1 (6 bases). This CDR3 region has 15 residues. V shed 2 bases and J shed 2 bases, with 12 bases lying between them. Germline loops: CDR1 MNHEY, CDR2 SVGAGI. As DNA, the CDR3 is TGTGCCAGCAGTTACACTGACAGGCTCAACACTGAAGCTTTCTTT. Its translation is CASSYTDRLNTEAFF.